A selection of T cell receptor beta chains follows, all from one sample in a study of patients and donors after allogeneic stem cell transplantation. TCRdb redid the calling of the RT-PCR reads with MiXCR, one entry per CDR3 protein. The sample has roughly 230,000 distinct CDR3 sequences; less than 15% are singletons. The sequenced sample consisted of blood, either unsorted or a sorted T cell fraction (not recorded which). These receptors were collected from a human donor who was either an allogeneic HSCT recipient or a stem cell or donor lymphocyte infusion donor (not recorded which). It is not recorded whose cells these are; they may come from a transplant donor. Each CDR3 is given with its conserved first and last residue. The D gene is left open where the match is weak. Size values are once, few and many counts, or a class for expanded clones, and some rows have none.

TRBV2,TRBJ1-2,many,.,CASSARPDGYTF,TGTGCCAGCAGTGCACGGCCAGACGGCTACACCTTC
TRBV20-1,TRBJ2-5,.,.,CSARDPWLGQETQYF,TGCAGTGCTAGAGATCCATGGCTAGGGCAGGAGACCCAGTACTTC
TRBV6-2/TRBV6-3,TRBJ2-3,many,.,CASSLSRANTQYF,TGTGCCAGCAGTTTAAGCCGAGCGAATACGCAGTATTTT
TRBV7-3,TRBJ2-2,.,.,CASSTYNGELFF,TGTGCCAGCAGCACATATAACGGGGAGCTGTTTTTT
TRBV4-2,TRBJ2-7,.,TRBD2,CASSQYGLAVQNYEQYF,TGTGCCAGCAGCCAATATGGACTAGCGGTACAAAACTACGAGCAGTACTTC
TRBV6-1,TRBJ2-2,many,TRBD2,CASKTGTSGSTGELFF,TGTGCCAGCAAAACCGGGACTAGCGGTTCCACCGGGGAGCTGTTTTTT
TRBV4-1,TRBJ2-4,.,.,CASSQDPQGGTKNIQYF,TGCGCCAGCAGCCAAGATCCCCAGGGGGGGACCAAAAACATTCAGTACTTC
TRBV6-1,TRBJ2-2,few,.,CASSRGRGSGGELFF,TGTGCCAGCAGTCGCGGGCGGGGATCGGGCGGGGAGCTGTTTTTT
TRBV5-5,TRBJ1-3,.,.,CASSSGVAGNTIYF,TGTGCCAGCAGTTCAGGGGTGGCTGGAAACACCATATATTTT
TRBV20-1,TRBJ2-1,many,TRBD2,CSASLGGGRLYNEQFF,TGCAGTGCTAGTCTTGGGGGGGGAAGGCTGTACAATGAGCAGTTCTTC
TRBV11-2,TRBJ2-1,many,TRBD1,CASSLEPEQGYEQFF,TGTGCCAGCAGCTTAGAACCGGAACAGGGGTATGAGCAGTTCTTC
TRBV5-5,TRBJ1-2,few,.,CASSRPVEGGYTF,TGTGCCAGCAGCCGACCGGTTGAGGGTGGCTACACCTTC
TRBV7-9,TRBJ2-1,.,.,CASSLGLGIYSYNEQFF,TGTGCCAGCAGCTTAGGTCTGGGGATATACTCCTACAATGAGCAGTTCTTC
TRBV10-3,TRBJ1-1,few,TRBD1,CAISEDKGANTEAFF,TGTGCCATCAGTGAGGATAAGGGGGCAAACACTGAAGCTTTCTTT
TRBV20-1,TRBJ1-6,.,TRBD1,CSAEAPQGRNSPLHF,TGCAGTGCTGAGGCCCCACAGGGGCGGAATTCACCCCTCCACTTT
TRBV5-1,TRBJ2-3,many,.,CASGKTGPSTDTQYF,TGCGCCAGCGGAAAGACTGGACCTAGCACAGATACGCAGTATTTT
TRBV12-5,TRBJ2-3,many,.,CASGNSGTDTQYF,TGTGCTAGTGGGAATAGCGGCACAGATACGCAGTATTTT
TRBV5-1,TRBJ1-4,.,.,CASSLDSLVNEKLFF,TGCGCCAGCAGCTTGGACAGCCTGGTTAATGAAAAACTGTTTTTT
TRBV5-6,TRBJ2-1,few,.,CASSPRGGGLGEQFF,TGTGCCAGCAGCCCAAGAGGTGGGGGACTGGGTGAGCAGTTCTTC
TRBV10-3,TRBJ2-5,.,.,CANSRDSQETQYF,TGTGCCAACAGCCGGGATTCTCAAGAGACCCAGTACTTC
TRBV15,TRBJ2-4,few,.,CATSRRTVAKNIQYF,TGTGCCACCAGCAGACGGACAGTAGCCAAAAACATTCAGTACTTC
TRBV12-3/TRBV12-4,TRBJ1-2,many,.,CASSLFQGRGYTF,TGTGCCAGCAGTTTGTTTCAGGGCAGGGGCTACACCTTC
TRBV4-1,TRBJ2-5,few,TRBD2,CASSQVLAGQETQYF,TGCGCCAGCAGCCAAGTACTAGCGGGGCAAGAGACCCAGTACTTC
TRBV4-3,TRBJ1-2,few,.,CASSQMAGVGGYTF,TGCGCCAGCAGCCAAATGGCAGGGGTCGGCGGCTACACCTTC
TRBV23-1,TRBJ1-6,few,.,CASSQSQMGPLHF,TGCGCCAGCAGTCAATCGCAGATGGGACCCCTCCACTTT
TRBV29-1,TRBJ1-1,few,.,CSDDGENTEAFF,TGCAGCGATGACGGAGAGAACACTGAAGCTTTCTTT
TRBV12-3/TRBV12-4,TRBJ2-2,many,.,CASSLMSVTGELFF,TGTGCCAGCAGTTTAATGAGTGTCACCGGGGAGCTGTTTTTT
TRBV15,TRBJ1-3,few,.,CATSRDFTGLRNTIYF,TGTGCCACCAGCAGAGATTTTACAGGGCTGAGAAACACCATATATTTT
TRBV6-2/TRBV6-3,TRBJ2-7,.,.,CASNQRGGRDEQYF,TGTGCCAGCAACCAGAGGGGGGGGCGTGACGAGCAGTACTTC
TRBV20-1,TRBJ2-1,.,TRBD1,CSASPGTGARNEQFF,TGCAGTGCTTCCCCCGGGACAGGGGCAAGGAATGAGCAGTTCTTC
TRBV5-1,TRBJ2-3,few,.,CASRQLGESTDTQYF,TGCGCCAGCAGACAACTGGGGGAAAGCACAGATACGCAGTATTTT
TRBV6-1,TRBJ1-1,.,.,CASTRSPPKNTEAFF,TGTGCCAGCACCAGAAGTCCTCCCAAGAACACTGAAGCTTTCTTT
TRBV12-3/TRBV12-4,TRBJ1-2,many,.,CASSFNQGYGYTF,TGTGCCAGCAGTTTCAACCAGGGGTATGGCTACACCTTC